This paragraph reports one T cell receptor (beta chain). This CDR3 contains 16 residues. The junction had 13 bases not matched to a gene; V was cut back by 7 bases and J by 9 bases. CDR1 is SQVTM and CDR2 is ANQGSEA in the germline V gene. These data are taken from a study of blood T cell repertoires in COVID-19. The overall study: The United States, Italy and Spain supplied acute and convalescent COVID-19 samples. In each case, the material was cDNA or gDNA derived from T cells, B-cell-depleted T cells, or PBMCs.

Original handling: Scientists estimated how many nucleated cells there were by amplifying reference gene primers. The repertoire was sequenced with immunoSEQ multiplex PCR; TCRdb's copy has only in-frame clones and lacks some. V, J and clone size reflect that table, while D and trimming were determined from the DNA. The sample holds 200,000 to 250,000 clones, about 85% seen once. The receptor's source is a woman of 80 years or more with active or convalescent COVID-19. V gene TRBV29-1 combines with J gene TRBJ2-1, with 15 bases lining up with TRBD2. The specimen was peripheral blood. The CDR3 sequence: CSAIPRGLAGGREQFF. The CDR3 DNA follows: TGCAGCGCGATACCAAGGGGACTAGCGGGAGGCCGTGAGCAGTTCTTC.